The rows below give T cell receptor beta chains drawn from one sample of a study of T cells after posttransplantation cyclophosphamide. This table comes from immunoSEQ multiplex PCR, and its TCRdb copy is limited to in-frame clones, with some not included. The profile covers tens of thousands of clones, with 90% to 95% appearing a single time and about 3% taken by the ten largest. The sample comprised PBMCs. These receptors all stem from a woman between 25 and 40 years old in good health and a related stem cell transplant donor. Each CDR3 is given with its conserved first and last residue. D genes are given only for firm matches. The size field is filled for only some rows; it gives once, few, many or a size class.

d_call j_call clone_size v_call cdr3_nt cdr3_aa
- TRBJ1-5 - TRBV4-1 TGCGCCAGCAGCCAAGCAGCCCCCATATTAGAGCCCCAGCATTTT CASSQAAPILEPQHF
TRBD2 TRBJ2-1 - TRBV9 TGTGCCAGCAGCGGAAATAGCGGGAAGACCTACAATGAGCAGTTCTTC CASSGNSGKTYNEQFF
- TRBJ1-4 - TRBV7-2 TGTGCCAGCAGCTTATTCGCGACAGGCACTAATGAAAAACTGTTTTTT CASSLFATGTNEKLFF
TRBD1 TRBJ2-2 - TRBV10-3 TGTGCCATCACCCAGGGACAGTCCGGGGAGCTGTTTTTT CAITQGQSGELFF
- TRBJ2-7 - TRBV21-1 TGTGCCAGCAGCACTCTGGACCCCTACGAGCAGTACTTC CASSTLDPYEQYF
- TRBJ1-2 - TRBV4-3 TGCGCCAGCAGCCAAGGCCTGCGGTTGGACTATGGCTACACCTTC CASSQGLRLDYGYTF
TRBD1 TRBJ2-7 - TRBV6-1 TGTGCCAGCAGTCGGGACAGGAGCTCCTACGAGCAGTACTTC CASSRDRSSYEQYF
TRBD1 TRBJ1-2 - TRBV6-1 TGTGCCAGCAGTGAGGGTTCAGGGGGCTCCTATGGCTACACCTTC CASSEGSGGSYGYTF
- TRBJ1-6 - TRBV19 TGTGCCAGTAGTAAAGGGTCAGGGGCCCTAGGATCACCCCTCCACTTT CASSKGSGALGSPLHF
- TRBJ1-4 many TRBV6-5 TGTGCCAGCAGTAACTACAGGAATGAAAAACTGTTTTTT CASSNYRNEKLFF
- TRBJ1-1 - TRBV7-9 TGTGCCAGCAGACATGACGATGAAGCTTTCTTT CASRHDDEAFF
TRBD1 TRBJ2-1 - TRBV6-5 TGTGCCAGCAGAACACAGGGGACCGACAATGAGCAGTTCTTC CASRTQGTDNEQFF
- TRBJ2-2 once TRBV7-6 TGTGCCAGCAGCTTAGGGAGGGTCACCGGGGAGCTGTTTTTT CASSLGRVTGELFF
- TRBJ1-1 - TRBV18 TGTGCCAGCTCTCGGAACGGAGGGGACTGGACTGAAGCTTTCTTT CASSRNGGDWTEAFF
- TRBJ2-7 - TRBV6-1 TGTGCCAGCCGGCGAAGGGACTCCTACGAGCAGTACTTC CASRRRDSYEQYF
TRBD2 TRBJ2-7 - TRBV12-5 TGTGCTAGTGGTTTGGCATTGGGGGGGTACGAGCAGTACTTC CASGLALGGYEQYF
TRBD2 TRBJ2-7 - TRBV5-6 TGTGCCAGCAGCTTAGTTCTGGGGGGGTCCTACGAGCAGTACTTC CASSLVLGGSYEQYF
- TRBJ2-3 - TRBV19 TGTGCCAGTAGTATTTATTTTCCCGAGGAGCTAGCGACTAGCACAGATACGCAGTATTTT CASSIYFPEELATSTDTQYF
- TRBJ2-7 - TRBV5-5 TGTGCCAGCAGCCCCAGGGACGGCCGCTTGGTCGAGCAGTACTTC CASSPRDGRLVEQYF
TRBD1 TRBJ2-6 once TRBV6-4 TGTGCCAGCAGTGAGGCGAGCTGGACAGGGGCTGGGGCCAACGTCCTGACTTTC CASSEASWTGAGANVLTF
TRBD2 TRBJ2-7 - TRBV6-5 TGTGCCAGCACCCCGCGGGGGGCCTACGAGCAGTACTTC CASTPRGAYEQYF
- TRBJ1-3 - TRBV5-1 TGCGCCAGCAGCCCGGGGGGGGCTGGAAACACCATATATTTT CASSPGGAGNTIYF
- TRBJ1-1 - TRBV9 TGTGTCAGCAGCGTATCCCATAGGGGGTTGGGCGCTGAAGCTTTCTTT CVSSVSHRGLGAEAFF
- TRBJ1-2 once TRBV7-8 TGTGCCAGCAGCTTAGGTCGGGCGGACAACTATGGCTACACCTTC CASSLGRADNYGYTF
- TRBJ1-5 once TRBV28 TGTGCCAGCAGTTTGCCAAGTACAGCGAATCAGCCCCAGCATTTT CASSLPSTANQPQHF
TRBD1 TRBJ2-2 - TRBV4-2 TGTGCCAGCAGCCAAGTTGGCCCCTGGGACAGGGGAGGGACCGGGGAGCTGTTTTTT CASSQVGPWDRGGTGELFF
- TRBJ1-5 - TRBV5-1 TGCGCCAGCCGATTGGGGGAAGCGGGTCAGCCCCAGCATTTT CASRLGEAGQPQHF
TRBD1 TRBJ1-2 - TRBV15 TGTGCCACCAGCAGAGATAGGACAGGGGAAGTTGCTGGCTACACCTTC CATSRDRTGEVAGYTF
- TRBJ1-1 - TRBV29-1 TGCAGCGTTGAAGTTGTGGTAAGTGGCACTGAAGCTTTCTTT CSVEVVVSGTEAFF
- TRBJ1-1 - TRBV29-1 TGCAGCGTTTCATCCACCCCCTTCGGAGCTTTCTTT CSVSSTPFGAFF
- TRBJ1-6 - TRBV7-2 TGTGCCAGCAGCTCAGAGGCGGGGTCCTATAATTCACCCCTCCACTTT CASSSEAGSYNSPLHF
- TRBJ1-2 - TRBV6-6 TGTGCCAGCAGTTACAGTCCGGCTAACTATGGCTACACCTTC CASSYSPANYGYTF
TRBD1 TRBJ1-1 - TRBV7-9 TGTGCCAGCAGCTTGGGACAGGCAAACACTGAAGCTTTCTTT CASSLGQANTEAFF
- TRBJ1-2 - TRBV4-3 TGCGCCAGCAGCCAAGAAAGGGAGCAGGGGATCTATGGCTACACCTTC CASSQEREQGIYGYTF
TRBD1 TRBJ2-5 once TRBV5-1 TGCGCCAGCAGCGCCGGACAGGGAGGAGAGACCCAGTACTTC CASSAGQGGETQYF
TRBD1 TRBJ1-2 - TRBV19 TGTGCCAGTAGAACCGGGACAGCCCCTAGCTATGGCTACACCTTC CASRTGTAPSYGYTF
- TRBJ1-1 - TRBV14 TGTGCCAGCAGCCGAGTGCGGGGGGCTTTCACTGAAGCTTTCTTT CASSRVRGAFTEAFF
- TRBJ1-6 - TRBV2 TGTGCCAGCAGTGAAACAGGGAGCAGAAGAAATTCACCCCTCCACTTT CASSETGSRRNSPLHF
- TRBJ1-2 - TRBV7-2 TGTGCCAGCAGCTTAGGGTGGGGAGCGTTTAACTATGGCTACACCTTC CASSLGWGAFNYGYTF
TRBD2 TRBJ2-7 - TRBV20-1 TGCAGTGCTAGAACTCCGGGGGGTGAGCACTTC CSARTPGGEHF
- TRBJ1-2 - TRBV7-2 TGTGCCAGCAGCATCGGGGGGAACTATGGCTACACCTTC CASSIGGNYGYTF
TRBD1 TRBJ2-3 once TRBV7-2 TGTGCCAGCAGCTCTGGACAGGGGGCGGCAGATACGCAGTATTTT CASSSGQGAADTQYF
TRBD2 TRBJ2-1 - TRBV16 TGTGCCAGCAGCCAGGGGGGGTCGCCCTACAATGAGCAGTTCTTC CASSQGGSPYNEQFF
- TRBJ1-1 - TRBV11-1 TGTGCCAGCAGCCCCCCGGGGGGCACTGAAGCTTTCTTT CASSPPGGTEAFF
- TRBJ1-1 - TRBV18 TGTGCCAGCTCACCATTCACAGGCAAGGACACTGAAGCTTTCTTT CASSPFTGKDTEAFF